This TCR beta chain comes out of a study of blood T cell repertoires in COVID-19. Original methodology: Estimation of nucleated cell counts was performed using reference gene primer amplification. Profiled with immunoSEQ multiplex PCR; TCRdb holds only in-frame clones, not every one. V and J calls plus clone size are reproduced from that table; the DNA served to infer D and trimming. The table lists tens of thousands of clones, about 86% of them singletons, with around 1.4% in the top ten. The CDR3 sequence is 18 residues long. Trimming took off 3 bases at V and 1 base at J, with 16 bases between the two ends. CDR1 is MDHEN, CDR2 SYDVKM, per germline.

This chain uses TRBV28 with TRBJ2-6, with a tentative D call TRBD2 (5 bases). The TCR comes from a man aged 55 to 70 with acute or convalescent COVID-19. Source material: peripheral blood. CDR3 protein: CASSLAGRSLSGANVLTF. The CDR3 DNA follows: TGTGCCAGCAGTTTGGCGGGCAGGAGCTTATCTGGGGCCAACGTCCTGACTTTC.